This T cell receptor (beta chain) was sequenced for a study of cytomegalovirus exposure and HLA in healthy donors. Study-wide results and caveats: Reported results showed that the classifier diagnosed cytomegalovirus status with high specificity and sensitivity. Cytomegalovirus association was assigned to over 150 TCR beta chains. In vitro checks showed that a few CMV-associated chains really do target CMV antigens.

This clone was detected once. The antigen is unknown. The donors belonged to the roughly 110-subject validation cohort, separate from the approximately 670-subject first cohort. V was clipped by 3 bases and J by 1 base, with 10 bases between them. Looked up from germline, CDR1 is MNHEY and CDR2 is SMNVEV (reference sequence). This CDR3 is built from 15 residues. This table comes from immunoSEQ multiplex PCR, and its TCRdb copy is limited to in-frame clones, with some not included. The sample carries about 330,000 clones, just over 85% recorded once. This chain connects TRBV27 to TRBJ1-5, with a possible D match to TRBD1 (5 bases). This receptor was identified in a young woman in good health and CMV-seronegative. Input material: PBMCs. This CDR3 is CASSFGGGSNQPQHF. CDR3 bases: TGTGCCAGCAGTTTCGGGGGGGGAAGCAATCAGCCCCAGCATTTT.